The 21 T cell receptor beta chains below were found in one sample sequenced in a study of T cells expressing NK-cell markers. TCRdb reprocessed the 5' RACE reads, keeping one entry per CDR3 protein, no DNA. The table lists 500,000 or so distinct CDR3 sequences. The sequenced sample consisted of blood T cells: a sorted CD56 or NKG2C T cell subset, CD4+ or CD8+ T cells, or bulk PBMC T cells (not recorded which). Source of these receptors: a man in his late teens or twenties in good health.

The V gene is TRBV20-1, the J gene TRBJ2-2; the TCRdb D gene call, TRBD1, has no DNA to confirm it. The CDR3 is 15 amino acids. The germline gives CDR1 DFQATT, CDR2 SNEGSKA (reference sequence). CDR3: CSAINTGTNTGELFF.

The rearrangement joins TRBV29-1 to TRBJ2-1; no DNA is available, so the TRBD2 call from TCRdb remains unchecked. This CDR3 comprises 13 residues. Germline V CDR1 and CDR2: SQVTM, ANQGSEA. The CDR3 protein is CSVEASGYNEQFF.

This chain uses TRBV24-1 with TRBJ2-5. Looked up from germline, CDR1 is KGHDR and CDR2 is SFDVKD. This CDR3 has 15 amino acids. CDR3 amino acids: CATSNTRSNQETQYF.

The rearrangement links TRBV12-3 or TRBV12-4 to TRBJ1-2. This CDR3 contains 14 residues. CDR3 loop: CASSFEFSGYGYTF.

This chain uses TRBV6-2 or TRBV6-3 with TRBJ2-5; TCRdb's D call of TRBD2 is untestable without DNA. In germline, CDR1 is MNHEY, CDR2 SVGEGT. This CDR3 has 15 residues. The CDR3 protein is CASSPVARREETQYF.

The CDR3: CSARPGGSSANTGELFF. This chain links TRBV20-1 with TRBJ2-2; there is no DNA to check the TCRdb D call of TRBD2. CDR1 and CDR2 from the germline V gene are DFQATT and SNEGSKA (reference sequence). CDR3 length: 17 residues.

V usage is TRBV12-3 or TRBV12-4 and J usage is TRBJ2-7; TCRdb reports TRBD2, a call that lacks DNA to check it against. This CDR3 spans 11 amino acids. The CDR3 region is CASSREYEQYF.

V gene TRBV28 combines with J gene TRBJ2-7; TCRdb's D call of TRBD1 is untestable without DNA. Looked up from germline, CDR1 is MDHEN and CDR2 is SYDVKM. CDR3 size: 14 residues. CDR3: CASSLRQGGGEQYF. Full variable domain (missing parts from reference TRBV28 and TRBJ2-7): DVKVTQSSRYLVKRTGEKVFLECVQDMDHENMFWYRQDPGLGLRLIYFSYDVKMKEKGDIPEGYSVSREKKERFSLILESASTNQTSMYLCASSLRQGGGEQYFGPGTRLTVT.

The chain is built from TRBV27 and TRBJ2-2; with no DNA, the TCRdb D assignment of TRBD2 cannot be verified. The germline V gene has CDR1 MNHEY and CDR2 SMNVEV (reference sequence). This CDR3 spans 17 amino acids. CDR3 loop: CASSPKPIAANTGELFF.

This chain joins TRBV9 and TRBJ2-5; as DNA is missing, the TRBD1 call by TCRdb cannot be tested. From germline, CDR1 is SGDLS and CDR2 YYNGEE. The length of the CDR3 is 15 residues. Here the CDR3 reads CASSATGTVGETQYF.

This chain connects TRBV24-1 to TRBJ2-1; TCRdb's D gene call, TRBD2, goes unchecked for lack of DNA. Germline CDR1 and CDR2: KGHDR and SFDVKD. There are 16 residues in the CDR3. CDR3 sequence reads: CATSDPLAGRYNEQFF.

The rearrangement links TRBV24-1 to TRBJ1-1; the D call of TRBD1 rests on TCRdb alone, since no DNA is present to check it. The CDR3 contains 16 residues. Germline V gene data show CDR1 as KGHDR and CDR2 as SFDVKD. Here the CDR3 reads CATSTPSGQGTSEAFF.

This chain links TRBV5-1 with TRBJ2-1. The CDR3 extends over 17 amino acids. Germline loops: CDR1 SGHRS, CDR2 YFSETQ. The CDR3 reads CASSLGFRQGSYNEQFF.

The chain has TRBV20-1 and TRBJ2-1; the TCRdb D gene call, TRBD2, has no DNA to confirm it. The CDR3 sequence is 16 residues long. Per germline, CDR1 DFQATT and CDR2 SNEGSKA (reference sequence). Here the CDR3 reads CSASIPGLAGVGEQFF.

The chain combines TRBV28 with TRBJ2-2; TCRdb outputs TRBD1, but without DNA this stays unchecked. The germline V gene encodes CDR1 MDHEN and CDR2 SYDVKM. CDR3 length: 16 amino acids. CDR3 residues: CASSLSPSSITGELFF.

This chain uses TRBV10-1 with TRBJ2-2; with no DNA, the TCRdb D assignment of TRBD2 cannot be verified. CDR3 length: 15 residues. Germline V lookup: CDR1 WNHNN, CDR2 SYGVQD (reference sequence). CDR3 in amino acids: CASSEAGPWTGELFF.

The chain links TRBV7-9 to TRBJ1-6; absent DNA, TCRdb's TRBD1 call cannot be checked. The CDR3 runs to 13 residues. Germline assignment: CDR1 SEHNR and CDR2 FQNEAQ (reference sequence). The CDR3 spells CATLPHAGTPLHF.

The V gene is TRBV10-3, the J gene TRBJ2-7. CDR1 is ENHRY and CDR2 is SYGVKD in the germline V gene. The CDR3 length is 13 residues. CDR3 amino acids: CAISVNRYYEQYF.

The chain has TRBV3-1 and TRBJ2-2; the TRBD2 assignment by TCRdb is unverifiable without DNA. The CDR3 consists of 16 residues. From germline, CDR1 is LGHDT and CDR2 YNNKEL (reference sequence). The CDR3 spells CASSRRGSGRPGELFF.

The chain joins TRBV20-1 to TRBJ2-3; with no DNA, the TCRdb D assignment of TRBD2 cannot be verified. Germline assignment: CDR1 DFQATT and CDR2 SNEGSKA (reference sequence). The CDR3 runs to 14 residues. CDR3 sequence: CSPLAGSLFDTQYF.

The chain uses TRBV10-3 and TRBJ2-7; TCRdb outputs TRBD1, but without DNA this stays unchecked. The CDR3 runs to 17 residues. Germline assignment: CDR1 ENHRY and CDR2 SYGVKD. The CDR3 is CAISESAEPWGAYEQYF.